The present T cell receptor beta chain was sequenced within a study of T cell responses to AZD1222 COVID-19 vaccine. CDR1 and CDR2 from the germline V gene are KGHSH and LQKENI. The CDR3 extends over 13 amino acids. V gave up 2 bases and J gave up 5 bases, with 8 bases separating them. Measured with immunoSEQ multiplex PCR; TCRdb has only the in-frame clones, and not every one. The data show about 120,000 clones, more than 75% seen once. The origin of this receptor is an adult in good health. V is TRBV18 and J is TRBJ2-3; D is ambiguous. The specimen was peripheral blood, collected on day 0 of AZD1222 vaccination. In DNA, the CDR3 is TGTGCCAGCTCACCATACCGAGAAGATACGCAGTATTTT. It is translated as CASSPYREDTQYF.